This section outlines one T cell receptor beta chain sequence together with its context. Its antigen is not identified. This entry belongs to a study of cytomegalovirus exposure and HLA in healthy donors. Whole-study findings and limits: In a later analysis, parvovirus B19, influenza, CMV and Epstein-Barr virus appeared linked to several top co-occurrence clusters. A later analysis showed HLA-associated TCR beta chains outstripping equally common others in clonal expansion.

PCR used 60 Vbeta primers and 13 Jbeta primers. Using immunoSEQ multiplex PCR, the repertoire was profiled, and TCRdb retains in-frame clones only, with some absent. This repertoire shows approximately 140,000 clones, roughly 80% found once; its top ten account for approximately 13%. Trimming removed 2 bases at V and 5 bases at J, with 7 bases between. The CDR3 is 12 residues long. Germline V gene data show CDR1 as SGHKS and CDR2 as YYEKEE (reference sequence). Specimen: PBMCs. This sequence was found in a man aged 35-49 years in good health and CMV-seropositive. This chain connects TRBV5-5 to TRBJ2-5; possibly TRBD2 for D (6 bases). CDR3 nucleotides: TGTGCCAGCAGCTTTGGGGGGGAGACCCAGTACTTC. Its translation: CASSFGGETQYF.